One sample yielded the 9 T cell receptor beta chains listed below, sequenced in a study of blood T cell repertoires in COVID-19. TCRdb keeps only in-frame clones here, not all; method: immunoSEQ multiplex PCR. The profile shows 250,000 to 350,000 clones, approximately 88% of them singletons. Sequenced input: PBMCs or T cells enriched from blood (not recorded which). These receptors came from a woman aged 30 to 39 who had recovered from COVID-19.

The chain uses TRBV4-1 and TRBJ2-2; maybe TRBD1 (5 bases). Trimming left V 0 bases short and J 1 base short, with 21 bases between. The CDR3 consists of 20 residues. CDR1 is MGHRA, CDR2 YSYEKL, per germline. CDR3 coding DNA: TGCGCCAGCAGCCAAGACCAAACCAAGATCAGGGTGGGGAACACCGGGGAGCTGTTTTTT. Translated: CASSQDQTKIRVGNTGELFF.

In DNA, the CDR3 is TGTGCCAGCAGCTTGTTAGTCCCGACTCGGCGCGCACTACCCTACGAGCAGTACTTC. The encoded protein is CASSLLVPTRRALPYEQYF. The V and J genes are TRBV5-4 and TRBJ2-7; D not certain. Germline V gene sequence: CDR1 SGHNT, CDR2 YYREEE (reference sequence). With 1 base removed from V and 2 bases from J, the gap between germline ends came to 25 bases. The CDR3 covers 19 residues.

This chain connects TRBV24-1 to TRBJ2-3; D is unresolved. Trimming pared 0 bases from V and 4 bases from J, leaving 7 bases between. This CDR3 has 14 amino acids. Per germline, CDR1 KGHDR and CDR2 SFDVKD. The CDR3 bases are TGTGCCACCAGTGATTTGGGCAGTGCAGATACGCAGTATTTT. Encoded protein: CATSDLGSADTQYF.

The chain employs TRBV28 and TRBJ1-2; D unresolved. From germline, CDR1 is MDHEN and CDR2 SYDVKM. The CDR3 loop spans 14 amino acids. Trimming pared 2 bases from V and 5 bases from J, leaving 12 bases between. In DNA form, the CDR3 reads TGTGCCAGCAGTTTACGGTTTTCCGTATATGGCTACACCTTC. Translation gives CASSLRFSVYGYTF.

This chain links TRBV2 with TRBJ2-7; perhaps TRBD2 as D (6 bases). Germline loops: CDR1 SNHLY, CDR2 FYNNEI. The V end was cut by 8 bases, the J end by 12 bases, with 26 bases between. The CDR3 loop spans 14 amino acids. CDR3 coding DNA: TGTGCCAGCGGAGCCCCCGGCCCTCCTGGAGGGACGTACTTC. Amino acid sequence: CASGAPGPPGGTYF.

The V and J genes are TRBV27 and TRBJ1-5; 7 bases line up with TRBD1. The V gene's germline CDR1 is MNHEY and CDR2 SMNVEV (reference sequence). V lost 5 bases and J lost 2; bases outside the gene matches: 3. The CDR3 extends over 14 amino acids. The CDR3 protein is CASSVTGGNQPQHF. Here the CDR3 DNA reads TGTGCCAGCAGTGTAACAGGGGGCAATCAGCCCCAGCATTTT.

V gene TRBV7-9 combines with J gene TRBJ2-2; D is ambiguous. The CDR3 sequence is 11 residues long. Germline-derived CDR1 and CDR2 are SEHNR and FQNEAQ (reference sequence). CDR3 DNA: TGTGGCACAACACGGGTCGGGGAGCTGTTTTTT. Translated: CGTTRVGELFF.

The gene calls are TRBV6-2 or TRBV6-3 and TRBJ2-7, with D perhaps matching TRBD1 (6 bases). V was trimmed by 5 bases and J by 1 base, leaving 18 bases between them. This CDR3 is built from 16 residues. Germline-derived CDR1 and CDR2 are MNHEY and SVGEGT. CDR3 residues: CASSNNLDRTSYEQYF. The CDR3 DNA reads TGTGCCAGCAGTAACAACCTCGACAGGACATCCTACGAGCAGTACTTC.

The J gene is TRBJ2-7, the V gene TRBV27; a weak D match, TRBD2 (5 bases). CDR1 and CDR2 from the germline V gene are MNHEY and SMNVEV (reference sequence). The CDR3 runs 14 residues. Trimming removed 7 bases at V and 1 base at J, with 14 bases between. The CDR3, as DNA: TGTGCCAGCAACAGAGGAGGTCGATCCTACGAGCAGTACTTC. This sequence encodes CASNRGGRSYEQYF.